This T cell receptor (beta chain) was obtained from a study of blood T cell repertoires in COVID-19. Study in general: The analysed material was cDNA or gDNA that came from T cells, B-cell-depleted T cells, or PBMCs.

Everyone who took part was roughly 18 to 89 years old, and they came from 24 US areas. Membership in each cohort depended on participant-reported clinical history. In the original processing: By means of reference gene primer amplification, nucleated cell counts were estimated. TCRdb's copy holds only in-frame clones and misses some; the assay was immunoSEQ multiplex PCR. Clonal size and the V and J genes are those of that table, whereas D and trimming came from the DNA. The sample shows more than 300,000 clones, more than 70% of them seen only once. Germline V lookup: CDR1 SGHDT, CDR2 YYEEEE. The ends were cut back, 0 bases at V and 8 bases at J, with 17 bases in the middle. This CDR3 has 16 amino acids.

The sequencing sample was made of PBMCs or T cells enriched from blood (not recorded which). The V gene is TRBV5-6, the J gene TRBJ1-4; TRBD1 might be the D (6 bases). This receptor was obtained from a woman aged 18-29 years who had recovered from COVID-19. Written as DNA, the CDR3 is TGTGCCAGCAGCTTGGACTTGAAGGGGGTCCCCGAAAAACTGTTTTTT. Encoded protein: CASSLDLKGVPEKLFF.